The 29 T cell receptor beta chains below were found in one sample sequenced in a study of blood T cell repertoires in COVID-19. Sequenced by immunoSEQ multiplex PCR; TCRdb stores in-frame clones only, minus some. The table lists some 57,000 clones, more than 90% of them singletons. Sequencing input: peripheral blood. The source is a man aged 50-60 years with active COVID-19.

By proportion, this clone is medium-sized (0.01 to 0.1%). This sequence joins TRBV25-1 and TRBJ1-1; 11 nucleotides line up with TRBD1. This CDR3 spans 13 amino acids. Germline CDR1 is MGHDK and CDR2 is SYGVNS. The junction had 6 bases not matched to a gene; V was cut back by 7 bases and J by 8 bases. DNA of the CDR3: TGTGCCAGCATAGCGGACAGGGGGCGGGAAGCTTTCTTT. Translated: CASIADRGREAFF.

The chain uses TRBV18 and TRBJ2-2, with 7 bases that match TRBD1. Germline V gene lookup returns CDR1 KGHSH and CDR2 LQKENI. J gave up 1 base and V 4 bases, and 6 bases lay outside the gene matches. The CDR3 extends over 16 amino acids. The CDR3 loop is CASSRTGVMNTGELFF. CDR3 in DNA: TGTGCCAGCTCACGAACAGGGGTCATGAACACCGGGGAGCTGTTTTTT.

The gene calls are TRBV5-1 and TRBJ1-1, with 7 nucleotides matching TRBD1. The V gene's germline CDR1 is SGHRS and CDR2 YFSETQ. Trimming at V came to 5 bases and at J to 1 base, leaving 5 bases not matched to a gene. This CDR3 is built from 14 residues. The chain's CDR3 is CASRQGPANTEAFF. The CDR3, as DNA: TGCGCCAGCAGACAGGGGCCGGCGAACACTGAAGCTTTCTTT.

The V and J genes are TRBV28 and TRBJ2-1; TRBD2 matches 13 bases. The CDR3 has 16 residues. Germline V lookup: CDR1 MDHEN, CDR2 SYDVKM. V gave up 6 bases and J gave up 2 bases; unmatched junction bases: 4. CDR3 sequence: CASSLTSGGPYNEQFF. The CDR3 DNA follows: TGTGCCAGCAGCCTGACTAGCGGGGGGCCCTACAATGAGCAGTTCTTC. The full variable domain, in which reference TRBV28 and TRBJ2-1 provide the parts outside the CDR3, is DVKVTQSSRYLVKRTGEKVFLECVQDMDHENMFWYRQDPGLGLRLIYFSYDVKMKEKGDIPEGYSVSREKKERFSLILESASTNQTSMYLCASSLTSGGPYNEQFFGPGTRLTVL.

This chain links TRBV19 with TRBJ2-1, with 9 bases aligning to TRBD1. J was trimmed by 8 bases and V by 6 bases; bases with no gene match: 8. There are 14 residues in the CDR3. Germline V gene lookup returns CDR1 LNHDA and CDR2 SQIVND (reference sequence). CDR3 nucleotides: TGTGCCAGTAGCCCCGGGACAGGGTCCCATGAGCAGTTCTTC. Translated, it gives CASSPGTGSHEQFF.

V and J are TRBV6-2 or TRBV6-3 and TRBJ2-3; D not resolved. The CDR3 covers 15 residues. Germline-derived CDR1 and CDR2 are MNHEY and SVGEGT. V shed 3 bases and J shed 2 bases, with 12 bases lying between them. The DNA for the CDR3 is TGTGCCAGCAGTTATGTGGCAGGCACCACAGATACGCAGTATTTT. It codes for CASSYVAGTTDTQYF.

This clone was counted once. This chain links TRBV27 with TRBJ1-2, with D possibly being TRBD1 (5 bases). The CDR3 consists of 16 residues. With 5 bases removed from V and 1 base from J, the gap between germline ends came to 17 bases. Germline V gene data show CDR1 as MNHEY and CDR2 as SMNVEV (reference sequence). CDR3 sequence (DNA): TGTGCCAGCAGTCAGCGCTATACAGGAGATAACTATGGCTACACCTTC. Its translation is CASSQRYTGDNYGYTF.

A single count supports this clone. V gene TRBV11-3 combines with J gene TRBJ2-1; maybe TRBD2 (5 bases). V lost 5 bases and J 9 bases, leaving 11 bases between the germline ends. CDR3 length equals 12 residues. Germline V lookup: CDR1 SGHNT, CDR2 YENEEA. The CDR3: CASSRRLSEQFF. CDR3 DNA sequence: TGTGCCAGCAGCCGAAGACTAAGTGAGCAGTTCTTC.

In DNA, the CDR3 is TGTGCCAGCAGCTTGATTTCGCAGGGCTTTAATGAAAAACTGTTTTTT. Its protein product is CASSLISQGFNEKLFF. The V call is TRBV5-6, the J call TRBJ1-4; tentative D call: TRBD1 (5 bases). Germline V gives CDR1 SGHDT, CDR2 YYEEEE. With 1 base removed from V and 4 bases from J, the gap between germline ends came to 14 bases. The CDR3 loop spans 16 amino acids.

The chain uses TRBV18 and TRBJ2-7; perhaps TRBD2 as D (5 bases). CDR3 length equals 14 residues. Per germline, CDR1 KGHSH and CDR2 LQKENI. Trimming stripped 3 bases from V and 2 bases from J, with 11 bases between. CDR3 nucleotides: TGTGCCAGCTCACCTACCAGCGGCCCCTACGAGCAGTACTTC. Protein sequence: CASSPTSGPYEQYF.

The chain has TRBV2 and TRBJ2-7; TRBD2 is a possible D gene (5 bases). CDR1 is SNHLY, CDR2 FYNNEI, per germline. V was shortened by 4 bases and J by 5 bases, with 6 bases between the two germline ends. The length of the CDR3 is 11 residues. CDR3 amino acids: CASSVGNEQYF. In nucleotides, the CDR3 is TGTGCCAGCAGTGTCGGGAACGAGCAGTACTTC.

The CDR3 loop reads CASSQAGQGSQETQYF. In DNA, the CDR3 is TGCGCCAGCAGCCAAGCTGGACAGGGTTCGCAAGAGACCCAGTACTTC. The chain links TRBV4-3 to TRBJ2-5; 8 bases line up with TRBD1. In germline, CDR1 is LGHNA, CDR2 YSLEER. Germline trimming cut 1 base from V and 2 bases from J; bases unmatched to any gene: 6. The length of the CDR3 is 16 residues.

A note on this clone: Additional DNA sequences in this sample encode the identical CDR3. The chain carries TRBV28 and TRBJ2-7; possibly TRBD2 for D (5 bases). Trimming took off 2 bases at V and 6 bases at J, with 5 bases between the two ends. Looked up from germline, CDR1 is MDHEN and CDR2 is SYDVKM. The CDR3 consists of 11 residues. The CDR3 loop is CASSLRGEQYF. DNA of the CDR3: TGTGCCAGCAGTTTACGGGGCGAGCAGTACTTC. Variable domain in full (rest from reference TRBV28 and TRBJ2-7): DVKVTQSSRYLVKRTGEKVFLECVQDMDHENMFWYRQDPGLGLRLIYFSYDVKMKEKGDIPEGYSVSREKKERFSLILESASTNQTSMYLCASSLRGEQYFGPGTRLTVT.

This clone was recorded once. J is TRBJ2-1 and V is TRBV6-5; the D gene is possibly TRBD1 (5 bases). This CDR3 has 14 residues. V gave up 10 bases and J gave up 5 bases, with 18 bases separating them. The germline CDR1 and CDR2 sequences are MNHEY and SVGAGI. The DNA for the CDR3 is TGTGCCACCGCTCCCGGACACGCTAACAATGAGCAGTTCTTC. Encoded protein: CATAPGHANNEQFF.

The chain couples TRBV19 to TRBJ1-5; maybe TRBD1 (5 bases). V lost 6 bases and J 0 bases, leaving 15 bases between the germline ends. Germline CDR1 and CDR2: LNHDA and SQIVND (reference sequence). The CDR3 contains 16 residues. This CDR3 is CASRSGMWVSNQPQHF. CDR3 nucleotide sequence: TGTGCCAGTAGGTCAGGGATGTGGGTTAGCAATCAGCCCCAGCATTTT.

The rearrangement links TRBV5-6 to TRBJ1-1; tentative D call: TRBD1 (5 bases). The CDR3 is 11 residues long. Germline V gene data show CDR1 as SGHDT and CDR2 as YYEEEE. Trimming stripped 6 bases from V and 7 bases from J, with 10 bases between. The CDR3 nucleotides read TGTGCCAGCAACCAGGGCTATGAAGCTTTCTTT. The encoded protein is CASNQGYEAFF.

Here the CDR3 DNA reads TGTGCCAGCAGGATTGACAGGGCGTTAAACACCGGGGAGCTGTTTTTT. As protein: CASRIDRALNTGELFF. The genes are TRBV2 and TRBJ2-2; 7 nucleotides agree with TRBD1. Looked up from germline, CDR1 is SNHLY and CDR2 is FYNNEI. This CDR3 comprises 16 residues. V gave up 6 bases and J gave up 2 bases; unmatched junction bases: 9.

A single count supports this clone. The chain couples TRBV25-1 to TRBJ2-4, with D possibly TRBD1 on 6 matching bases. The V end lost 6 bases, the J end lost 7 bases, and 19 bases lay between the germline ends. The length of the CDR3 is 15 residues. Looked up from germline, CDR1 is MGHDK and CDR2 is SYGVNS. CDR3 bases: TGTGCCAGCAGCCCTTCTTTGGGGGCCCATAACATTCAGTACTTC. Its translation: CASSPSLGAHNIQYF.

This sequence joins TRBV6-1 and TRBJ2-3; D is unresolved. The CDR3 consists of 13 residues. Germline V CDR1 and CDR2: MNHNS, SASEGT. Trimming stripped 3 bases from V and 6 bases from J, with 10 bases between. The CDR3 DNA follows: TGTGCCAGCAGTGACGGTTCATGGGATACGCAGTATTTT. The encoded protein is CASSDGSWDTQYF.

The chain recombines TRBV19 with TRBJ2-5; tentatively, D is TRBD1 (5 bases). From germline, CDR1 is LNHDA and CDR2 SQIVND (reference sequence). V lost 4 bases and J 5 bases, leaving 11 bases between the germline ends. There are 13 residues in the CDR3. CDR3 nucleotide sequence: TGTGCCAGTAGTACAGGGCGTTGGGAGACCCAGTACTTC. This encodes CASSTGRWETQYF. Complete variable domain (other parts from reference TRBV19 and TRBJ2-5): DGGITQSPKYLFRKEGQNVTLSCEQNLNHDAMYWYRQDPGQGLRLIYYSQIVNDFQKGDIAEGYSVSREKKESFPLTVTSAQKNPTAFYLCASSTGRWETQYFGPGTRLLVL.

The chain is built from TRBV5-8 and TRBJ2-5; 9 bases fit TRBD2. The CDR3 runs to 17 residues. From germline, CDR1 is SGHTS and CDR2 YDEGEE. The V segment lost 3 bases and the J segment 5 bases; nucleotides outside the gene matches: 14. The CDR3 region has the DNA TGTGCCAGCAGCTCGGTCGTTTGGGTAGCGGGGGAGGAGACCCAGTACTTC. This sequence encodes CASSSVVWVAGEETQYF. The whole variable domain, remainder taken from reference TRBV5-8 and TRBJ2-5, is EAGVTQSPTHLIKTRGQQATLRCSPISGHTSVYWYQQALGLGLQFLLWYDEGEERNRGNFPPRFSGRQFPNYSSELNVNALELEDSALYLCASSSVVWVAGEETQYFGPGTRLLVL.

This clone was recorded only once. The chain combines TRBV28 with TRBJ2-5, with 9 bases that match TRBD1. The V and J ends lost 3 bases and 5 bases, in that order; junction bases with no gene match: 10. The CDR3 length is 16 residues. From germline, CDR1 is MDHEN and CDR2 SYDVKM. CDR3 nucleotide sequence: TGTGCCAGCAGTTTGTATGGACAGGGGACGGGGGAGACCCAGTACTTC. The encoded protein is CASSLYGQGTGETQYF.

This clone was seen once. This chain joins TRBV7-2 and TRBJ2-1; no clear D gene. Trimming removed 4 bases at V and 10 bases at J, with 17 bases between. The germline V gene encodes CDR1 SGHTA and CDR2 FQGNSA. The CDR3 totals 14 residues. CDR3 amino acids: CASSSRNSWSEQFF. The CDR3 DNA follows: TGTGCCAGCAGCTCGCGTAATAGCTGGAGCGAGCAGTTCTTC.

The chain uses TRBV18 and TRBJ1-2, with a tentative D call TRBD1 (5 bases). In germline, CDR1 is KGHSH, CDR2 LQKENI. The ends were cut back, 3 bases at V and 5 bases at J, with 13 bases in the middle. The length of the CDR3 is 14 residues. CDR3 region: CASSPDHGGYGYTF. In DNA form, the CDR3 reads TGTGCCAGCTCACCCGATCACGGGGGTTATGGCTACACCTTC.

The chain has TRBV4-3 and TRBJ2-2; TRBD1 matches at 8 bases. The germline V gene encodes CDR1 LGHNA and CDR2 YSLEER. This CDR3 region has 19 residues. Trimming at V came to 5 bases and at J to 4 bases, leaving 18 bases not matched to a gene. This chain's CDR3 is CASSSRIQTGGSATGELFF. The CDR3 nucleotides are TGCGCCAGCAGCTCGCGTATACAAACAGGGGGGTCGGCCACCGGGGAGCTGTTTTTT.

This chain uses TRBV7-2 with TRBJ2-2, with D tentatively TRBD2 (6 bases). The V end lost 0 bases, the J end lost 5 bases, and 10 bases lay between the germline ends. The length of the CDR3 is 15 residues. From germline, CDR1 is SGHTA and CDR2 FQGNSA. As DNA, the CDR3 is TGTGCCAGCAGCTTAGCCCATGGGGGGACCGGGGAGCTGTTTTTT. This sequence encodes CASSLAHGGTGELFF.

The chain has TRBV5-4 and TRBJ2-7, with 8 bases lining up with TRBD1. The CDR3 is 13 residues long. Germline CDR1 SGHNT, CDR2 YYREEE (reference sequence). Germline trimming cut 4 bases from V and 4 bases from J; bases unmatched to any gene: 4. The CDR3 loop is CASSHQGAYEQYF. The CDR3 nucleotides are TGTGCCAGCAGCCATCAGGGGGCGTACGAGCAGTACTTC.

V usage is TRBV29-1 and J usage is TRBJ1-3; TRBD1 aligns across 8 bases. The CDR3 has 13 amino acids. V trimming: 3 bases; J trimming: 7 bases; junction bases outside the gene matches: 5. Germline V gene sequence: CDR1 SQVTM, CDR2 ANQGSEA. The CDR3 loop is CSVEDRVINTIYF. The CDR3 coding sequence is TGCAGCGTTGAGGACAGGGTAATCAACACCATATATTTT. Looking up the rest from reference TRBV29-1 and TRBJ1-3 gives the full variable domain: SAVISQKPSRDICQRGTSLTIQCQVDSQVTMMFWYRQQPGQSLTLIATANQGSEATYESGFVIDKFPISRPNLTFSTLTVSNMSPEDSSIYLCSVEDRVINTIYFGEGSWLTVV.

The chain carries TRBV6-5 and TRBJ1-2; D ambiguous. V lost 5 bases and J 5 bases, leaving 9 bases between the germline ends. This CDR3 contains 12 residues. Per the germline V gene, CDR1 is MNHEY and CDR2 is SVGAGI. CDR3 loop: CASSNGIYGYTF. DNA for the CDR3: TGTGCCAGCAGTAACGGGATATATGGCTACACCTTC.